The 29 T cell receptor beta chains below come from one sample, sequenced in a study of blood T cell repertoires in COVID-19. The protocol was immunoSEQ multiplex PCR, while the TCRdb copy is restricted to in-frame clones and leaves out a portion. The top ten hold about 10% of the sample, which has about 120,000 clones, approximately 82% seen once. Sequenced input: peripheral blood. The receptor source for this set is a man aged 60 to 69 with acute or convalescent COVID-19.

This sequence joins TRBV15 and TRBJ1-2, with 9 bases matching TRBD1. The CDR3 extends over 13 amino acids. Germline V gene lookup returns CDR1 LNHNV and CDR2 YYDKDF (reference sequence). Trimming took 5 bases from V and 14 from J; bases not matched to a gene: 12. The CDR3 sequence is CATSRLQGAGGTF. The CDR3 coding sequence is TGTGCCACCAGCCGTCTACAGGGGGCCGGTGGTACCTTC. The full variable domain, with the rest looked up from reference TRBV15 and TRBJ1-2, is DAMVIQNPRYQVTQFGKPVTLSCSQTLNHNVMYWYQQKSSQAPKLLFHYYDKDFNNEADTPDNFQSRRPNTSFCFLDIRSPGLGDTAMYLCATSRLQGAGGTFGSGTRLTVV.

V usage is TRBV5-1 and J usage is TRBJ2-7; 7 nucleotides match TRBD1. The CDR3 consists of 16 residues. With V trimmed by 4 bases and J by 0 bases, 10 bases remained unmatched. The germline V gene encodes CDR1 SGHRS and CDR2 YFSETQ. CDR3 in amino acids: CASSPGTVPISYEQYF. CDR3 bases: TGCGCCAGCAGCCCGGGGACAGTACCAATCTCCTACGAGCAGTACTTC.

The chain has TRBV19 and TRBJ1-2; D is unresolved. Trimming stripped 6 bases from V and 1 base from J, with 18 bases between. In germline, CDR1 is LNHDA, CDR2 SQIVND (reference sequence). The CDR3 totals 16 residues. The DNA for the CDR3 is TGTGCCAGTAGAAAGAGGGCGGAGGAATTTAACTATGGCTACACCTTC. This codes for CASRKRAEEFNYGYTF.

The V gene is TRBV18, the J gene TRBJ1-1, with no clear D. Trimming cost V 3 bases and J 10 bases, with 18 bases left between them. In germline, CDR1 is KGHSH, CDR2 LQKENI. CDR3 length: 14 residues. DNA of the CDR3: TGTGCCAGCTCACCCCAGGACGGCGGGTTTACAGCTTTCTTT. Translation gives CASSPQDGGFTAFF. Looking up the rest from reference TRBV18 and TRBJ1-1 gives the full variable domain: NAGVMQNPRHLVRRRGQEARLRCSPMKGHSHVYWYRQLPEEGLKFMVYLQKENIIDESGMPKERFSAEFPKEGPSILRIQQVVRGDSAAYFCASSPQDGGFTAFFGQGTRLTVV.

This clone was observed a handful of times. The rearrangement joins TRBV6-5 to TRBJ1-5; D is unclear. Germline V gene lookup returns CDR1 MNHEY and CDR2 SVGAGI. V was cut by 6 bases and J by 0 bases, with 12 bases left in between. CDR3 size: 15 residues. DNA for the CDR3: TGTGCCAGCAGCGGGGTGGTTTATAGCAATCAGCCCCAGCATTTT. Translating gives CASSGVVYSNQPQHF.

This chain uses TRBV6-2 or TRBV6-3 with TRBJ1-2; TRBD1 matches at 7 bases. From germline, CDR1 is MNHEY and CDR2 SVGEGT. CDR3 length: 16 residues. Trimming removed 6 bases from V and 0 bases from J; junction bases left unmatched: 10. In DNA form, the CDR3 reads TGTGCCAGCAGCCAGACAGGGTTGAATGCTAACTATGGCTACACCTTC. This gives the protein CASSQTGLNANYGYTF.

The chain carries TRBV2 and TRBJ2-3; 10 bases map to TRBD2. The V gene's germline CDR1 is SNHLY and CDR2 FYNNEI. This CDR3 comprises 14 residues. The V gene end was trimmed by 7 bases and the J gene end by 4 bases; junction bases not matched to a gene: 5. For the CDR3, the DNA is TGTGCCAGCATGGCTAGCGGGAGTTCAGATACGCAGTATTTT. This encodes CASMASGSSDTQYF. Variable domain in full (rest from reference TRBV2 and TRBJ2-3): EPEVTQTPSHQVTQMGQEVILRCVPISNHLYFYWYRQILGQKVEFLVSFYNNEISEKSEIFDDQFSVERPDGSNFTLKIRSTKLEDSAMYFCASMASGSSDTQYFGPGTRLTVL.

This clone appeared a few times. The chain recombines TRBV9 with TRBJ1-2; 9 bases map to TRBD1. This CDR3 spans 13 amino acids. V was clipped by 3 bases and J by 6 bases; unmatched bases: 3. Germline V lookup: CDR1 SGDLS, CDR2 YYNGEE. CDR3 amino acids: CASSAQGAHGYTF. CDR3 sequence (DNA): TGTGCCAGCAGCGCACAGGGGGCCCATGGCTACACCTTC.

The V and J genes are TRBV7-8 and TRBJ2-7; perhaps TRBD1 as D (6 bases). Per germline, CDR1 SGHVS and CDR2 FQNEAQ. The CDR3 length is 14 residues. The germline V and J ends were trimmed by 1 base and 5 bases, with 12 bases remaining between them. CDR3 loop: CASSLGQAYHEQYF. As DNA, the CDR3 is TGTGCCAGCAGCTTAGGACAGGCCTACCACGAGCAGTACTTC.

V gene TRBV25-1 combines with J gene TRBJ1-2, with 7 bases identical to TRBD1. CDR1 and CDR2 from the germline V gene are MGHDK and SYGVNS. This CDR3 spans 16 amino acids. V lost 2 bases, J lost 6 bases, and 12 bases stayed unmatched. The CDR3 sequence: CASSEGWRQGNNGYTF. For the CDR3, the DNA is TGTGCCAGCAGTGAAGGGTGGCGACAGGGAAATAATGGCTACACCTTC.

This chain connects TRBV6-6 to TRBJ1-4, with 8 positions matching TRBD1. CDR3 length equals 16 residues. Unmatched junction bases numbered 8, after V lost 0 bases and J lost 8 bases. Germline lookup yields CDR1 MNHNY and CDR2 SVGAGI (reference sequence). The CDR3 nucleotides are TGTGCCAGCAGTTACTCTTCCGGGACAGGAGGCGAAAAACTGTTTTTT. Its protein product is CASSYSSGTGGEKLFF.

This clone was recorded only once. The genes are TRBV28 and TRBJ1-1; D call uncertain. Germline values: CDR1 MDHEN, CDR2 SYDVKM. Trimming took 8 bases from V and 11 from J, leaving 18 bases between them. This CDR3 comprises 12 residues. In nucleotides, the CDR3 is TGTGCCAGCCGAACGAGTTGGGAGCGGGCTTTCTTT. It translates to CASRTSWERAFF. The variable domain in full, with the rest retrieved from reference TRBV28 and TRBJ1-1, is DVKVTQSSRYLVKRTGEKVFLECVQDMDHENMFWYRQDPGLGLRLIYFSYDVKMKEKGDIPEGYSVSREKKERFSLILESASTNQTSMYLCASRTSWERAFFGQGTRLTVV.

The chain is built from TRBV19 and TRBJ1-1, with D unresolved. The germline CDR1 and CDR2 sequences are LNHDA and SQIVND (reference sequence). The germline V and J ends were trimmed by 4 bases and 0 bases, with 6 bases remaining between them. The length of the CDR3 is 13 residues. The CDR3 loop reads CASSRYMNTEAFF. CDR3 sequence (DNA): TGTGCCAGTAGTAGGTACATGAACACTGAAGCTTTCTTT.

V and J are TRBV11-2 and TRBJ1-1; 7 bases match TRBD1. The CDR3 is 13 amino acids. Germline CDR1 SGHAT, CDR2 FQNNGV. Germline trimming cut 4 bases from V and 8 bases from J; bases unmatched to any gene: 7. CDR3 coding DNA: TGTGCCAGCAGCTCGACAGAACAGGGGGAAGCTTTCTTT. This gives the protein CASSSTEQGEAFF.

V and J are TRBV10-3 and TRBJ2-3, with D perhaps matching TRBD2 (5 bases). The CDR3 has 15 residues. Germline-derived CDR1 and CDR2 are ENHRY and SYGVKD. Trimming removed 0 bases from V and 9 bases from J, with 16 bases in between. Here the CDR3 reads CAISESTGVPRTQYF. The CDR3 DNA reads TGTGCCATCAGTGAGTCGACCGGGGTGCCGAGGACGCAGTATTTT.

This chain connects TRBV5-4 to TRBJ2-5, with D possibly TRBD2 on 5 matching bases. CDR1 SGHNT and CDR2 YYREEE come from the germline V gene (reference sequence). The CDR3 is 13 amino acids. The V gene lost 2 bases and the J gene lost 3 bases, with 8 bases spanning the gap. The CDR3: CASSFPREETQYF. The CDR3 DNA reads TGTGCCAGCAGCTTTCCGAGGGAAGAGACCCAGTACTTC.

This rearrangement joins TRBV6-4 to TRBJ2-6; 11 nucleotides match TRBD2. Germline CDR1 reads MRHNA; CDR2 reads SNTAGT. The CDR3 length is 17 residues. The junction had 2 bases not matched to a gene; V was cut back by 4 bases and J by 0 bases. The DNA of the CDR3 is TGTGCCAGCAGTGCCGGACTAGCGGGCTCTGGGGCCAACGTCCTGACTTTC. Its translation is CASSAGLAGSGANVLTF.

Only a few counts were recorded for this clone. The chain employs TRBV6-1 and TRBJ2-1; a weak D match, TRBD2 (6 bases). The CDR3 runs to 17 residues. The V gene lost 1 base and the J gene lost 4 bases, with 17 bases spanning the gap. Germline assignment: CDR1 MNHNS and CDR2 SASEGT. The CDR3 region is CASSEGRRTGRYNEQFF. The CDR3 nucleotides are TGTGCCAGCAGTGAAGGCAGGAGGACTGGGAGGTACAATGAGCAGTTCTTC.

The V and J genes are TRBV30 and TRBJ2-7; 8 bases are shared with TRBD1. Trimming cost V 4 bases and J 6 bases; bases outside gene matches: 11. The germline gives CDR1 GTSNPN, CDR2 SVGIG (reference sequence). The CDR3 sequence is 14 residues long. For the CDR3, the DNA is TGTGCCTGGAAGGTCGGCAGGGGGCATGGCGAGCAGTACTTC. It yields the protein CAWKVGRGHGEQYF.

This chain uses TRBV3-1 (or the pseudogene TRBV3-2) with TRBJ2-1, with 8 bases lining up with TRBD2. The J segment lost 4 bases and the V segment lost 0 bases, leaving 11 bases of the junction unmatched. This CDR3 spans 18 amino acids. Germline CDR1 and CDR2: LGHDT and YNNKEL (reference sequence). DNA of the CDR3: TGTGCCAGCAGCCAAGAATTCACTAGCGGCCTGGGGTACAATGAGCAGTTCTTC. It yields the protein CASSQEFTSGLGYNEQFF.

This chain links TRBV18 with TRBJ2-5; a possible D gene is TRBD2 (6 bases). This CDR3 spans 14 amino acids. Trimming shortened V by 6 bases and J by 3 bases, and 14 bases separated the two germline ends. Germline V CDR1 and CDR2: KGHSH, LQKENI. The CDR3 protein is CASSPRLGEETQYF. CDR3 DNA: TGTGCCAGCTCTCCTAGACTAGGTGAAGAGACCCAGTACTTC.

This chain joins TRBV9 and TRBJ2-1, with 12 positions matching TRBD2. V was clipped by 2 bases and J by 12 bases; unmatched bases: 9. The CDR3 totals 15 residues. The germline V gene encodes CDR1 SGDLS and CDR2 YYNGEE. The CDR3 coding sequence is TGTGCCAGCAGCGTCGGACTAGCGGGACCCACGGGGCAGTTCTTC. As protein: CASSVGLAGPTGQFF.

DNA of the CDR3: TGTGCCAGCAGCCCGGCGGGGGGCGCGCTTTTACCCTACGAGCAGTACTTC. Protein sequence: CASSPAGGALLPYEQYF. V gene TRBV27 combines with J gene TRBJ2-7, with 8 bases matching TRBD2. In germline, CDR1 is MNHEY, CDR2 SMNVEV (reference sequence). The J segment lost 2 bases and the V segment lost 6 bases, leaving 15 bases of the junction unmatched. CDR3 length: 17 residues.

The rearrangement joins TRBV2 to TRBJ2-7; 8 nucleotides line up with TRBD1. Germline trimming cut 4 bases from V and 1 base from J; bases unmatched to any gene: 6. Germline V gives CDR1 SNHLY, CDR2 FYNNEI. This CDR3 spans 15 amino acids. The CDR3 DNA reads TGTGCCAGCAGTGTAGGACAGGGTGGATCCTACGAGCAGTACTTC. Amino acid sequence: CASSVGQGGSYEQYF.

This clone was observed a handful of times. V is TRBV12-2 and J is TRBJ2-7; the table's TRBD2 call for D was not verified on the DNA. TRBV12-2 is a listed pseudogene. The CDR3 consists of 15 residues. As DNA, the CDR3 is TGTGCAAGTCGCTTGCGGGAGGGGTTCTCCTACGAGCAGTACTTC. It specifies CASRLREGFSYEQYF.

This clone was seen once. CDR3 region: CASSPGTGWLYEQFF. Here the CDR3 DNA reads TGTGCCAGCAGCCCCGGGACAGGGTGGCTCTATGAGCAGTTCTTC. The chain has TRBV9 and TRBJ2-1; 9 bases agree with TRBD1. CDR3 size: 15 residues. Germline CDR1 and CDR2: SGDLS and YYNGEE. V lost 4 bases to trimming and J lost 8 bases; unmatched junction nucleotides: 10.

The gene calls are TRBV9 and TRBJ1-6; 9 bases match TRBD1. CDR1 SGDLS and CDR2 YYNGEE come from the germline V gene. CDR3 length: 17 residues. With 3 bases clipped from V and 1 base from J, the junction kept 5 bases outside the gene matches. The CDR3 here is CASSEGQGRSYNSPLHF. CDR3 sequence (DNA): TGTGCCAGCAGCGAGGGACAGGGACGGTCCTATAATTCACCCCTCCACTTT.

V gene TRBV6-5 combines with J gene TRBJ1-1, with 11 nucleotides matching TRBD1. J lost 4 bases, V lost 6 bases, and 4 bases had no gene match. The CDR3 contains 14 residues. Per germline, CDR1 MNHEY and CDR2 SVGAGI. CDR3 DNA sequence: TGTGCCAGCAGGGACAGGGGGCGGGGCACTGAAGCTTTCTTT. It specifies CASRDRGRGTEAFF.

V usage is TRBV11-3 and J usage is TRBJ1-2, with a possible D match to TRBD1 (5 bases). CDR3 length: 14 amino acids. The ends were cut back, 8 bases at V and 4 bases at J, with 17 bases in the middle. From germline, CDR1 is SGHNT and CDR2 YENEEA. The CDR3 DNA reads as TGTGCCAGCCCGCTGACAGCTAAATCCTATGGCTACACCTTC. Translation gives CASPLTAKSYGYTF.